This T cell receptor (beta chain) was profiled in a study of blood T cell repertoires in COVID-19. Looking at the study overall: The United States, Italy and Spain supplied acute and convalescent COVID-19 samples. The analysed material was cDNA or gDNA that came from T cells, B-cell-depleted T cells, or PBMCs.

In the source study's methods: Amplification of reference gene primers was used by the study to estimate nucleated cell counts. Libraries were prepared by immunoSEQ multiplex PCR; TCRdb keeps only in-frame clonotypes and omits some of them. Clonal size and the V and J genes are those of that table, whereas D and trimming came from the DNA. Among 250,000 to 300,000 clones listed, 86% were seen once. This CDR3 is 15 amino acids long. Trimming pared 5 bases from V and 6 bases from J, leaving 19 bases between. CDR1 is SGHTA and CDR2 is FQGTGA in the germline V gene. The sequenced sample was peripheral blood. The clonotype comes from a woman younger than 45 with active or convalescent COVID-19. This chain joins TRBV7-3 and TRBJ1-2; D perhaps matches TRBD1 (5 bases). The CDR3 DNA reads as TGTGCCAGCAGCCCGCCGGACCCCCGGGGGAATGGCTACACCTTC. Amino acid sequence: CASSPPDPRGNGYTF.